This paragraph covers one T cell receptor (beta chain) sequence. Its antigen is currently unknown. The data belong to a study of identical twins. General observations from the study: Models underestimated how often monozygotic twins shared out-of-frame TCR alpha.

The CDR3 has 14 amino acids. The junction had 4 bases not matched to a gene; V was cut back by 0 bases and J by 4 bases. Germline-derived CDR1 and CDR2 are DFQATT and SNEGSKA (reference sequence). Each CDR3 protein gets one entry after TCRdb re-called the 5' RACE reads with MiXCR. The sample records some 1,600,000 distinct CDR3 sequences, under 35% being singletons. The sequencing sample was made of cord blood. The receptor comes from a newborn girl in good health. The rearrangement links TRBV20-1 to TRBJ2-7; 9 nucleotides agree with TRBD1. The CDR3 bases are TGCAGTGCTAGAGACCCGGGACAGGGTTACGAGCAGTACTTC. Translating it yields CSARDPGQGYEQYF.